This record looks at one T cell receptor (beta chain) sequence and its context. Antigen unknown. The investigators amplified TCR beta CDR3 regions from RNA transcripts. HTBI primers were used for first-round RT-PCR of the TCR CDR3. TCRdb itself ran the multiplex PCR reads through MiXCR, one entry per CDR3 protein. The sample has 300,000 to 450,000 distinct CDR3 sequences; less than 15% are singletons. This sample stems from a study of T cells in Graves' hyperthyroidism and ophthalmopathy. The study, taken as a whole, reports: Ophthalmopathy and stable hyperthyroidism were separated by a 13 V-J model.

Germline V gene sequence: CDR1 MGHRA, CDR2 YSYEKL. Trimming removed 3 bases from V and 4 bases from J, with 13 bases in between. The CDR3 is 15 amino acids. Hyperthyroidism had been newly diagnosed in patients aged 18 to 65, and its duration was under 2 months. The study based diagnoses on clinical symptoms, serum thyroxine and TRAb, thyroid ultrasound and orbital computed tomography. PBMCs were derived from roughly 10 ml fresh peripheral blood. The source is a man aged 25 to 40 with Graves' hyperthyroidism that later progressed to Graves' ophthalmopathy. Sequencing was done on a sample of blood. The V call is TRBV4-1, the J call TRBJ1-5; D not certain. CDR3 residues: CASSQVPFRNQPQHF. The CDR3 nucleotides are TGCGCCAGCAGCCAGGTCCCCTTCAGGAATCAGCCCCAGCATTTT.